The rows below give T cell receptor beta chains drawn from one sample of a study of shared clonotypes between healthy human individuals. Measured with immunoSEQ multiplex PCR; TCRdb has only the in-frame clones, and not every one. The profile shows about 1,800,000 clones, approximately 94% of them singletons. The specimen was naive CD8+ T cells sorted from blood. These receptors were collected from a young man in good health. Both conserved end residues are part of each CDR3. A D gene is named only where the DNA matches it firmly. Not all rows give a size; the values are once, few, many and, for expanded clones, a class.

>13|TRBJ1-1|NA|TRBV14|NA
TGTGCCAGCAGCTTGACGGCAAACACTGAAGCTTTCTTT
CASSLTANTEAFF
>14|TRBJ1-5|NA|TRBV6-1|NA
TGTGCCAGCAGTGCCCGGGGAAGAGATCAGCCCCAGCATTTT
CASSARGRDQPQHF
>17|TRBJ1-2|NA|TRBV4-1|NA
TGCGCCAGCAGCCAAGATTGGGGGGTGGAGGGGGTGGATGGCTACACCTTC
CASSQDWGVEGVDGYTF
>14|TRBJ2-7|NA|TRBV27|TRBD1
TGTGCCAGCAGTTTCGGACAGGGGGCGAACGAGCAGTACTTC
CASSFGQGANEQYF
>19|TRBJ2-3|NA|TRBV7-9|TRBD2
TGTGCCAGCAGCCCTCCCCGGGGGGCTAGCGGGAGGGACACAGATACGCAGTATTTT
CASSPPRGASGRDTDTQYF
>16|TRBJ2-7|NA|TRBV19|NA
TGTGCCAGCAGTCCACTGGGACCGAGGAGCTCCTACGAGCAGTACTTC
CASSPLGPRSSYEQYF
>17|TRBJ1-3|once|TRBV2|NA
TGTGCCAGCAGTGAAAAGGGGGGAAAGCACTCTGGAAACACCATATATTTT
CASSEKGGKHSGNTIYF
>16|TRBJ1-2|NA|TRBV2|NA
TGTGCCAGCAGTGACGACCTCAGGAGAGCTAACTATGGCTACACCTTC
CASSDDLRRANYGYTF
>14|TRBJ1-1|NA|TRBV27|NA
TGTGCCAGCAGTTTATTTGGAGTGAACACTGAAGCTTTCTTT
CASSLFGVNTEAFF
>15|TRBJ2-7|NA|TRBV6-1|NA
TGTGCCAGCAGTGAAGGGCCGGACGGCTCCTACGAGCAGTACTTC
CASSEGPDGSYEQYF
>14|TRBJ2-7|NA|TRBV4-1|NA
TGCGCCAGCAGCCAAGTTGGTCAGTACTACGAGCAGTACTTC
CASSQVGQYYEQYF
>16|TRBJ2-1|once|TRBV4-2|NA
TGTGCCAGCAGCCAATACGTGGGTCTCTCCTACAATGAGCAGTTCTTC
CASSQYVGLSYNEQFF
>12|TRBJ1-1|once|TRBV9|NA
TGTGCCAGCAGCGCCACGAATACTGAAGCTTTCTTT
CASSATNTEAFF
>14|TRBJ1-1|NA|TRBV5-6|NA
TGTGCCAGCAGCTTCCCGCAGGGAGGCACTGAAGCTTTCTTT
CASSFPQGGTEAFF
>15|TRBJ1-2|NA|TRBV7-9|NA
TGTGCCAGCAGCTTAGATGGCGGCTGGCCGGCCGGCTACACCTTC
CASSLDGGWPAGYTF
>13|TRBJ2-7|NA|TRBV29-1|NA
TGCAGCGTTGCTTCGGGGAGCTCCTACGAGCAGTACTTC
CSVASGSSYEQYF
>14|TRBJ2-4|NA|TRBV27|NA
TGTGCCAGCAGTTTAGGGCCAGTCCCCAGCATTCAGTACTTC
CASSLGPVPSIQYF
>13|TRBJ1-6|NA|TRBV19|NA
TGTGCCAGTAGCCTGACCGTGCTTCAGGGTCTCCACTTT
CASSLTVLQGLHF
>15|TRBJ2-7|NA|TRBV7-9|NA
TGTGCCAGCAGCAAGGGGGGACAGCTAACCTACGAGCAGTACTTC
CASSKGGQLTYEQYF
>18|TRBJ1-5|once|TRBV4-2|NA
TGTGCCAGCAGCCTGGAAGGCCAGACAGCCGATCTCAATCAGCCCCAGCATTTT
CASSLEGQTADLNQPQHF
>15|TRBJ2-7|NA|TRBV6-1|NA
TGTGCCAGCAATAGGGAGCGGACAGTATCCTACGAGCAGTACTTC
CASNRERTVSYEQYF
>13|TRBJ1-1|NA|TRBV19|TRBD1
TGTGCCAGTAGTTCCCCAGGGGGGACTGAAGCTTTCTTT
CASSSPGGTEAFF
>16|TRBJ2-2|once|TRBV4-1|TRBD2
TGCGCCAGCAGCCAAGAACCGGGACTAGCGTCCGGGGAGCTGTTTTTT
CASSQEPGLASGELFF
>15|TRBJ2-7|NA|TRBV9|NA
TGTGCCAGCAGCGTAAGTCCCCAGGTATCCTACGAGCAGTACTTC
CASSVSPQVSYEQYF
>12|TRBJ2-7|NA|TRBV7-8|NA
TGTGCCAGCAGCCCGTCAACGTGGGAGCAGTACTTC
CASSPSTWEQYF
>15|TRBJ2-3|NA|TRBV9|NA
TGTGCCAGCAGCGTAGAGGGCAGGGAGTCGGATACGCAGTATTTT
CASSVEGRESDTQYF
>13|TRBJ2-3|NA|TRBV6-6|NA
TGTGCCAGCGGAGCCACTCGCGGAGATACGCAGTATTTT
CASGATRGDTQYF
>17|TRBJ2-1|NA|TRBV7-8|NA
TGTGCCAGCAGCTTAGCGACGGTGATTAGCTCCTACAATGAGCAGTTCTTC
CASSLATVISSYNEQFF
>13|TRBJ1-5|NA|TRBV15|NA
TGTGCCACCAGTACAGGTAGCAATCAGCCCCAGCATTTT
CATSTGSNQPQHF
>11|TRBJ2-1|NA|TRBV27|TRBD2
TGTGCCAGCGCTAGCGGGAGGGAGCAGTTCTTC
CASASGREQFF
>15|TRBJ2-5|NA|TRBV5-6|NA
TGTGCCAGCAGCTTGGAAGGGCTCCTGCAAGAGACCCAGTACTTC
CASSLEGLLQETQYF
>16|TRBJ2-5|NA|TRBV18|TRBD1
TGTGCCAGCTCACCACTGGGACAGACTACTTTAGAGACCCAGTACTTC
CASSPLGQTTLETQYF
>15|TRBJ2-2|NA|TRBV5-1|TRBD1
TGCGCCAGCAACGCACGGACAGGGAACACCGGGGAGCTGTTTTTT
CASNARTGNTGELFF
>14|TRBJ1-5|once|TRBV19|NA
TGTGCCAGTAGGGCGCCCCATGGGGATCAGCCCCAGCATTTT
CASRAPHGDQPQHF
>14|TRBJ2-7|NA|TRBV9|TRBD1
TGTGCCAGCAGCGTAGCCGGACAGGGCTACGAGCAGTACTTC
CASSVAGQGYEQYF
>11|TRBJ1-2|NA|TRBV4-1|NA
TGCGCCAGCAGCCAAGATAAGCAACGCACCTTC
CASSQDKQRTF
>16|TRBJ1-2|NA|TRBV7-2|NA
TGTGCCAGCCTCTTGGCCGGGCAGGGGAAGCCCTATGGCTACACCTTC
CASLLAGQGKPYGYTF
>11|TRBJ2-7|NA|TRBV6-5|NA
TGTGCCAGCTCCCTTATGGCCGAGCAGTACTTC
CASSLMAEQYF
>15|TRBJ2-3|NA|TRBV27|NA
TGTGCCAGCAGTTTGGGGGGGCTGAGCACAGATACGCAGTATTTT
CASSLGGLSTDTQYF
>16|TRBJ2-3|NA|TRBV30|NA
TGTGCCTGGAGTTCGACTCCAGGGATTGTACCAGATACGCAGTATTTT
CAWSSTPGIVPDTQYF
>13|TRBJ1-6|NA|TRBV5-6|TRBD1
TGTGCCAGCAGTGGACAGGGGGTTTCACCCCTCCACTTT
CASSGQGVSPLHF
>16|TRBJ2-5|NA|TRBV6-6|NA
TGTGCCAGCAGTTACGTGGCAGATCCGCCCAGGGAGACCCAGTACTTC
CASSYVADPPRETQYF
>13|TRBJ1-2|NA|TRBV13|NA
TGTGCCAGCAGCGTAGGGTCGAACTATGGCTACACCTTC
CASSVGSNYGYTF
>13|TRBJ1-1|NA|TRBV30|NA
TGTGCCTGGAGTGTCGTGGCATACGGTGAAGCTTTCTTT
CAWSVVAYGEAFF